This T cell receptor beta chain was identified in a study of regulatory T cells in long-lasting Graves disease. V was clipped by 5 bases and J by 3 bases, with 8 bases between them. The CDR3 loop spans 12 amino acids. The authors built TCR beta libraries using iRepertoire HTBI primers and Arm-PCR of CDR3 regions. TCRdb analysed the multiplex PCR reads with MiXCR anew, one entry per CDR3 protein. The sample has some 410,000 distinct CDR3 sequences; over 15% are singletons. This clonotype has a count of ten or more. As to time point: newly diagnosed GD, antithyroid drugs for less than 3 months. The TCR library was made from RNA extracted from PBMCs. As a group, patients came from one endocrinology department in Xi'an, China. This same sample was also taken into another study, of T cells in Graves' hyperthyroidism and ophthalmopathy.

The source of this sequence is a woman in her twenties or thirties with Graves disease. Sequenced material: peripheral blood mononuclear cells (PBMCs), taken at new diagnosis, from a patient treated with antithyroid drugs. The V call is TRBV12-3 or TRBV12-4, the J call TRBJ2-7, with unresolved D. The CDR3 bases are TGTGCCAGCAGTCCCTACGACTACGAGCAGTACTTC. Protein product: CASSPYDYEQYF.